The 14 T cell receptor beta chains in this list originate from one sample, sequenced in a study of Ad26.COV2.S vaccination and SARS-CoV-2 variants. Libraries were prepared by immunoSEQ multiplex PCR; TCRdb keeps only in-frame clonotypes and omits some of them. The data show approximately 400,000 clones, roughly 84% seen once. Treatment given: over 15 received Ad26.COV2.S at low or high dose, single or two shots; about five received placebo; per-sample allocation not given. Vaccine and placebo recipients were sampled on day 63 after the first injection. Sequencing was performed on peripheral blood, taken in a trial of Ad26.COV2.S vaccine versus placebo. All receptors come from a person between 18 and 65 years old who received the Ad26.COV2.S COVID-19 vaccine or a placebo.

This chain uses TRBV29-1 with TRBJ1-5; TRBD1 agrees at 10 bases. The CDR3 spans 16 residues. Germline V gives CDR1 SQVTM, CDR2 ANQGSEA. The J segment lost 0 bases and the V segment lost 4 bases, leaving 6 bases of the junction unmatched. This CDR3 reads CSVVRDRGFSNQPQHF. As DNA, the CDR3 is TGCAGCGTTGTCCGGGACAGGGGTTTTAGCAATCAGCCCCAGCATTTT.

The V and J genes are TRBV12-3 or TRBV12-4 and TRBJ1-2; no definite D call. The CDR3 covers 12 residues. Trimming took off 4 bases at V and 2 bases at J, with 5 bases between the two ends. CDR3 in amino acids: CASSYSNYGYTF. CDR3 coding DNA: TGTGCCAGCAGTTACTCGAACTATGGCTACACCTTC.

V and J are TRBV4-1 and TRBJ2-4; TRBD2 matches 16 bases. V was clipped by 0 bases and J by 4 bases; unmatched bases: 3. The CDR3 runs 18 residues. From germline, CDR1 is MGHRA and CDR2 YSYEKL. CDR3 amino acids: CASSQDRGLAGGKNIQYF. The DNA for the CDR3 is TGCGCCAGCAGCCAAGATAGGGGACTAGCGGGGGGGAAAAACATTCAGTACTTC.

The J gene is TRBJ2-2, the V gene TRBV6-5; D is ambiguous. Trimming removed 6 bases at V and 5 bases at J, with 16 bases between. There are 15 residues in the CDR3. Germline lookup yields CDR1 MNHEY and CDR2 SVGAGI. DNA of the CDR3: TGTGCCAGCAGCACCCAAGTTGGCACAACCGGGGAGCTGTTTTTT. Translation: CASSTQVGTTGELFF.

The chain links TRBV2 to TRBJ1-3, with D uncertain. CDR1 SNHLY and CDR2 FYNNEI come from the germline V gene. Trimming shortened V by 6 bases and J by 0 bases, and 12 bases separated the two germline ends. There are 15 residues in the CDR3. The DNA for the CDR3 is TGTGCCAGCAGAACGGAGTTGCTCTCTGGAAACACCATATATTTT. Its protein product is CASRTELLSGNTIYF.

The chain couples TRBV30 to TRBJ1-1; TRBD1 is a possible D gene (6 bases). The CDR3 contains 11 residues. In germline, CDR1 is GTSNPN, CDR2 SVGIG (reference sequence). V was clipped by 6 bases and J by 10 bases, with 15 bases between them. The CDR3 here is CACLEGGGAFF. Here the CDR3 DNA reads TGTGCCTGTCTAGAGGGGGGGGGAGCTTTCTTT.

The CDR3 here is CASRGLAGEVSYEQYF. CDR3 coding DNA: TGTGCCAGCAGGGGGTTAGCGGGAGAGGTCTCCTACGAGCAGTACTTC. The chain employs TRBV21-1 and TRBJ2-7; whether TRBD2, the table's D call, matches the DNA was not checked. TRBV21-1 is classified as a pseudogene. The CDR3 extends over 16 amino acids.

The chain carries TRBV19 and TRBJ2-5; a weak D match, TRBD1 (5 bases). Germline V gene sequence: CDR1 LNHDA, CDR2 SQIVND (reference sequence). This CDR3 region has 14 residues. Trimming cost V 7 bases and J 0 bases, with 12 bases left between them. CDR3 nucleotide sequence: TGTGCCAGTAAGGGCAGGGCCAACCAAGAGACCCAGTACTTC. Its protein is CASKGRANQETQYF.

The chain has TRBV5-1 and TRBJ2-2; 12 bases match TRBD1. Germline lookup yields CDR1 SGHRS and CDR2 YFSETQ. The CDR3 sequence is 16 residues long. V was clipped by 4 bases and J by 5 bases; unmatched bases: 6. The CDR3 nucleotides are TGCGCCAGCAGCCTGGGACAGGGGGCTCGGACCGGGGAGCTGTTTTTT. Translation gives CASSLGQGARTGELFF.

This chain uses TRBV25-1 with TRBJ1-1; D not resolved. V dropped 7 bases and J dropped 1 base, with 10 bases sitting between them. Germline lookup yields CDR1 MGHDK and CDR2 SYGVNS. The CDR3 runs 13 residues. The CDR3 nucleotides read TGTGCCAGCAAACCCCCAGAGAACACTGAAGCTTTCTTT. Translation: CASKPPENTEAFF.

The chain links TRBV9 to TRBJ2-6, with D hard to call. This CDR3 is 15 amino acids long. Trimming shortened V by 3 bases and J by 2 bases, and 9 bases separated the two germline ends. Germline CDR1 reads SGDLS; CDR2 reads YYNGEE. This chain's CDR3 is CASSAESAGANVLTF. CDR3 sequence (DNA): TGTGCCAGCAGCGCAGAGTCGGCTGGGGCCAACGTCCTGACTTTC.

The chain has TRBV24-1 and TRBJ2-3; the D gene is possibly TRBD2 (6 bases). The germline gives CDR1 KGHDR, CDR2 SFDVKD. V was pared by 3 bases and J by 5 bases, with 14 bases between. The length of the CDR3 is 15 residues. CDR3 nucleotide sequence: TGTGCCACCAGTGATCCGAACGCCGGGGGAGATACGCAGTATTTT. Its translation is CATSDPNAGGDTQYF.

The V gene is TRBV6-2 or TRBV6-3, the J gene TRBJ2-5, with D hard to call. The CDR3 has 13 residues. The V and J ends lost 5 bases and 2 bases respectively, with 9 bases between them. Per the germline V gene, CDR1 is MNHEY and CDR2 is SVGEGT. The chain's CDR3 is CASSRAEQETQYF. CDR3 sequence (DNA): TGTGCCAGCAGTCGGGCGGAACAAGAGACCCAGTACTTC.

J is TRBJ2-1 and V is TRBV27; 10 nucleotides agree with TRBD1. This CDR3 region has 16 residues. V shed 5 bases and J 5 bases; nucleotides not matched to a gene: 9. Germline V gene data show CDR1 as MNHEY and CDR2 as SMNVEV (reference sequence). CDR3 residues: CASSALDRGNHNEQFF. The DNA of the CDR3 is TGTGCCAGCAGTGCATTGGACAGGGGGAACCACAATGAGCAGTTCTTC.